The clone carrying this TCR beta chain turned up a few times. The sample is drawn from a study of blood T cell repertoires in COVID-19. The overall study: Acute-phase and convalescent COVID-19 samples originated in the United States, Italy and Spain.

Source study methods: Amplification of reference gene primers was used by the study to estimate nucleated cell counts. The method was immunoSEQ multiplex PCR; TCRdb's version includes in-frame clones alone and lacks a portion of them. V and J calls and clone size are given by that table; D and trimming were obtained from the DNA. Among 150,000 or so clones, roughly 93% were seen once, and the ten largest hold 2% to 3%. The specimen sequenced was peripheral blood. This clonotype originated in a man younger than 35 with acute or convalescent COVID-19.

DNA of the CDR3: TGTGCCAGCAGCCTAAAACCACAGGATCTGACCTATGGCTACACCTTC. This sequence encodes CASSLKPQDLTYGYTF. The chain recombines TRBV9 with TRBJ1-2, with a tentative D call TRBD1 (5 bases). The CDR3 has 16 residues. CDR1 SGDLS and CDR2 YYNGEE come from the germline V gene. V was cut by 4 bases and J by 4 bases, with 20 bases left in between.